This entry describes one T cell receptor (beta chain). Antigen specificity is unknown. One end of the junction is discordant with germline, which a read error may explain. The data were obtained in a study of T-cell memory formation after mild COVID-19. Findings of the study overall: The study found balanced CD4/CD8 in clones contracting day 15 to 85 and a CD4+ lean in later expanders. SARS-CoV-2 specificity was not confirmed for second-wave clones peaking on day 37.

The CDR3 extends over 16 amino acids. Germline CDR1 and CDR2: MNHNS and SASEGT. Using its own MiXCR run on the 5' RACE reads, TCRdb lists one record per CDR3 protein. The sample contains more than 250,000 distinct CDR3 sequences, around 16% of which appear only once. V is TRBV6-1 and J is TRBJ1-4; 8 nucleotides line up with TRBD1. The sequencing sample was made of PBMCs or a T cell subset sorted from them (not recorded which). This sequence originates from a man between 18 and 35 years old who had mild COVID-19 (a few samples of this study predate the infection). Cell type and time point are not known. The CDR3 reads CASRDRRTGRNDKLFF. In DNA form, the CDR3 reads TGTGCCAGCAGGGACCGCAGGACAGGGAGGAATGACAAACTGTTTTTT.